Below, 21 T cell receptor beta chains from the same sample are listed, as sequenced in a study of cytomegalovirus exposure and HLA in healthy donors. PCR employed 60 Vbeta and 13 Jbeta primers. Method: immunoSEQ multiplex PCR; TCRdb's copy keeps in-frame clones and lacks some. Across some 120,000 clones, the top ten clones capture 2% of the sample. Source material: PBMCs. Every receptor here comes from a woman in her fifties or sixties in good health and CMV-seronegative.

This chain links TRBV7-9 with TRBJ1-1; D gene unclear. This CDR3 comprises 13 residues. CDR1 and CDR2 (germline): SEHNR, FQNEAQ (reference sequence). The V end lost 5 bases, the J end lost 12 bases, and 19 bases lay between the germline ends. CDR3 in amino acids: CASSLRTELGTFF. CDR3 coding DNA: TGTGCCAGCAGCCTTCGGACTGAGTTAGGGACTTTCTTT.

This chain uses TRBV28 with TRBJ2-3; weak D call: TRBD1 (6 bases). This CDR3 comprises 13 residues. The germline V and J ends were trimmed by 7 bases and 4 bases, with 12 bases remaining between them. Germline CDR1 and CDR2: MDHEN and SYDVKM. The CDR3 region has the DNA TGTGCCAGCAAAGCAGGGGTCCCAGATACGCAGTATTTT. It encodes CASKAGVPDTQYF.

The chain recombines TRBV9 with TRBJ1-6; D call uncertain. This CDR3 contains 15 residues. From germline, CDR1 is SGDLS and CDR2 YYNGEE. Between the trimmed V and J ends, which lost 0 bases and 0 bases, there was a span of 4 bases. The CDR3 DNA sequence: TGTGCCAGCAGCGTAGGTCGCTCCTATAATTCACCCCTCCACTTT. Protein: CASSVGRSYNSPLHF.

The chain recombines TRBV5-4 with TRBJ2-5; D might be TRBD2 (6 bases). V was shortened by 0 bases and J by 2 bases, with 8 bases between the two germline ends. Germline V gives CDR1 SGHNT, CDR2 YYREEE (reference sequence). There are 14 residues in the CDR3. Written as DNA, the CDR3 is TGTGCCAGCAGCTTGGCTGGGGGGCAAGAGACCCAGTACTTC. Encoded protein: CASSLAGGQETQYF.

The CDR3 DNA reads TGTGCCAGCAGTCTGCATAGGGAGGCCGAAGCTTTCTTT. Its translation: CASSLHREAEAFF. V and J are TRBV11-3 and TRBJ1-1; D is uncertain. The CDR3 runs 13 residues. Trimming cost V 6 bases and J 8 bases, with 16 bases left between them. Germline V lookup: CDR1 SGHNT, CDR2 YENEEA.

The V and J genes are TRBV6-4 and TRBJ1-2; tentative D call: TRBD1 (6 bases). Germline CDR1 reads MRHNA; CDR2 reads SNTAGT. Trimming cost V 4 bases and J 0 bases, with 6 bases left between them. This CDR3 contains 13 residues. The CDR3 loop reads CASSAGANYGYTF. The CDR3 DNA reads TGTGCCAGCAGTGCAGGGGCTAACTATGGCTACACCTTC.

DNA of the CDR3: TGTGCCTCGGGGCGGGAGAGGGCAGATACGCAGTATTTT. This encodes CASGRERADTQYF. V gene TRBV2 combines with J gene TRBJ2-3; TRBD2 matches 7 bases. Per germline, CDR1 SNHLY and CDR2 FYNNEI. CDR3 length: 13 amino acids. J was trimmed by 4 bases and V by 11 bases; bases with no gene match: 9.

The gene calls are TRBV11-2 and TRBJ2-5; 13 bases line up with TRBD2. Germline CDR1 reads SGHAT; CDR2 reads FQNNGV. Trimming took 3 bases from V and 1 from J; bases not matched to a gene: 2. CDR3 length: 16 residues. The DNA for the CDR3 is TGTGCCAGCAGCTTCGGACTAGCGGGGGCCCAAGAGACCCAGTACTTC. Translating it yields CASSFGLAGAQETQYF. Looking up the rest from reference TRBV11-2 and TRBJ2-5 gives the full variable domain: EAGVAQSPRYKIIEKRQSVAFWCNPISGHATLYWYQQILGQGPKLLIQFQNNGVVDDSQLPKDRFSAERLKGVDSTLKIQPAKLEDSAVYLCASSFGLAGAQETQYFGPGTRLLVL.

This chain joins TRBV11-2 and TRBJ1-1; D is unclear. This CDR3 contains 15 residues. V was pared by 1 base and J by 1 base, with 10 bases between. Germline CDR1 is SGHAT and CDR2 is FQNNGV. The CDR3 loop is CASSLGYGRNTEAFF. CDR3 nucleotides: TGTGCCAGCAGCTTAGGGTATGGCAGGAACACTGAAGCTTTCTTT.

J is TRBJ1-3 and V is TRBV7-2, with TRBD1 as a possible D gene (5 bases). The CDR3 length is 19 residues. Germline CDR1 and CDR2: SGHTA and FQGNSA. Trimming pared 2 bases from V and 2 bases from J, leaving 22 bases between. CDR3 nucleotide sequence: TGTGCCAGCAGCTTATTAGGGGTTGGGGGGTCGATGGCTGGAAACACCATATATTTT. This encodes CASSLLGVGGSMAGNTIYF.

In regard to this clone: One end of the junction fails to match germline, which may point to a read error. The chain couples TRBV7-7 to TRBJ2-7; 7 nucleotides match TRBD1. The CDR3 length is 14 residues. Per germline, CDR1 SSHAT and CDR2 FNYEAQ (reference sequence). The CDR3 here is CASSLSTGSYEQYF. The DNA for the CDR3 is TGTGCTAGCAGCTTATCGACAGGGTCCTACGAGCAGTACTTC. The entire variable domain, with the rest obtained from reference TRBV7-7 and TRBJ2-7, is as follows: GAGVSQSPRYKVTKRGQDVTLRCDPISSHATLYWYQQALGQGPEFLTYFNYEAQPDKSGLPSDRFSAERPEGSISTLTIQRTEQRDSAMYRCASSLSTGSYEQYFGPGTRLTVT.

V and J are TRBV18 and TRBJ1-1; D may be TRBD1 (6 bases). The length of the CDR3 is 15 residues. V dropped 0 bases and J dropped 5 bases, with 13 bases sitting between them. Germline values: CDR1 KGHSH, CDR2 LQKENI. The CDR3 loop reads CASSPPSQGWTEAFF. In DNA, the CDR3 is TGTGCCAGCTCACCACCCTCACAGGGATGGACTGAAGCTTTCTTT.

This rearrangement joins TRBV29-1 to TRBJ2-5, with D perhaps matching TRBD2 (6 bases). Per germline, CDR1 SQVTM and CDR2 ANQGSEA. Trimming shortened V by 0 bases and J by 5 bases, and 22 bases separated the two germline ends. The CDR3 runs 17 residues. DNA of the CDR3: TGCAGCGTTGAAGATGGCGCAGGTGGAATACGGGGGGAGACCCAGTACTTC. It specifies CSVEDGAGGIRGETQYF.

The V call is TRBV9, the J call TRBJ2-3; D ambiguous. V lost 3 bases to trimming and J lost 2 bases, with 13 bases between them. The CDR3 sequence is 15 residues long. Germline CDR1 is SGDLS and CDR2 is YYNGEE. The CDR3 loop is CASSDGSSYTDTQYF. The CDR3 bases are TGTGCCAGCAGCGATGGTTCCAGTTACACAGATACGCAGTATTTT.

V is TRBV19 and J is TRBJ2-5; D unresolved. Deletions cut 3 bases from V and 1 base from J, with 6 bases between. The CDR3 loop spans 13 amino acids. Germline CDR1 LNHDA, CDR2 SQIVND (reference sequence). The CDR3 coding sequence is TGTGCCAGTAGTATCCAGCGCCAAGAGACCCAGTACTTC. It translates to CASSIQRQETQYF.

This rearrangement joins TRBV27 to TRBJ1-2; D remains ambiguous. V lost 4 bases to trimming and J lost 2 bases, with 8 bases between them. This CDR3 has 13 residues. The germline V gene encodes CDR1 MNHEY and CDR2 SMNVEV (reference sequence). This chain's CDR3 is CASSYSRNYGYTF. As DNA, the CDR3 is TGTGCCAGCAGTTATTCACGGAACTATGGCTACACCTTC.

The V call is TRBV10-3, the J call TRBJ1-3, with D unresolved. V dropped 10 bases and J dropped 0 bases, with 16 bases sitting between them. Germline CDR1 and CDR2: ENHRY and SYGVKD. This CDR3 spans 15 amino acids. This CDR3 reads CATSEGLSSGNTIYF. Written as DNA, the CDR3 is TGTGCCACCTCGGAGGGCCTCAGCTCTGGAAACACCATATATTTT.

V gene TRBV4-1 combines with J gene TRBJ2-3; the match to TRBD2 covers 9 bases. There are 18 residues in the CDR3. V lost 1 base, J lost 7 bases, and 15 bases stayed unmatched. Germline CDR1 is MGHRA and CDR2 is YSYEKL. The CDR3 protein is CASSQGGASGASKNTQYF. The CDR3 bases are TGCGCCAGCAGCCAAGGGGGGGCTAGCGGGGCCTCAAAAAATACGCAGTATTTT.

The rearrangement uses TRBV6-6 and TRBJ1-1; 7 bases fit TRBD1. The CDR3 contains 14 residues. Germline trimming cut 2 bases from V and 7 bases from J; bases unmatched to any gene: 7. Germline values: CDR1 MNHNY, CDR2 SVGAGI (reference sequence). CDR3 sequence (DNA): TGTGCCAGCAGTTACCCTGACTGGGACAGTGAAGCTTTCTTT. Translated: CASSYPDWDSEAFF.

The rearrangement uses TRBV7-3 and TRBJ2-2; D gene ambiguous. The CDR3 is 12 residues long. V gave up 3 bases and J gave up 7 bases, with 6 bases separating them. Germline V gene lookup returns CDR1 SGHTA and CDR2 FQGTGA. The CDR3 nucleotides are TGTGCCAGCAGCTTTAATAACGGGGAGCTGTTTTTT. Protein product: CASSFNNGELFF.

V usage is TRBV2 and J usage is TRBJ2-7, with D tentatively TRBD2 (5 bases). The CDR3 length is 11 residues. Germline CDR1 and CDR2: SNHLY and FYNNEI. Trimming stripped 6 bases from V and 6 bases from J, with 9 bases between. CDR3 nucleotide sequence: TGTGCCAGCAGACTAGGCTCCGAGCAGTACTTC. The encoded protein is CASRLGSEQYF. Supplemented by reference TRBV2 and TRBJ2-7, the full variable domain reads EPEVTQTPSHQVTQMGQEVILRCVPISNHLYFYWYRQILGQKVEFLVSFYNNEISEKSEIFDDQFSVERPDGSNFTLKIRSTKLEDSAMYFCASRLGSEQYFGPGTRLTVT.